This T cell receptor (beta chain) appears in the sequencing data of a study of beta chain features in type 1 diabetes. Study observations and caveats: Shorter TCRB CDR3s, moderately but significantly so, were found in Type 1 diabetes patients in all four CD4+ subsets.

The entirety of the isolated RNA underwent reverse transcription, so expressed TCRB transcripts were sequenced. This table comes from immunoSEQ multiplex PCR, and its TCRdb copy is limited to in-frame clones, with some not included. The top ten clones hold around 0.04% of a sample with some 660,000 clones, about 14% of them seen once. Sort purity for all populations was recorded as exceeding 98%. Concerning this clone: Its antigen is as yet unknown.

V shed 9 bases and J shed 0 bases, with 12 bases lying between them. This CDR3 is 14 amino acids long. Germline-derived CDR1 and CDR2 are SEHNR and FQNEAQ (reference sequence). The sequence was obtained from a man younger than 35 with type 1 diabetes. Sequenced: naive CD4+ T cells from blood. This chain joins TRBV7-9 and TRBJ1-3; D remains ambiguous. The CDR3 sequence: CASSSGNSGNTIYF. DNA for the CDR3: TGTGCCAGTTCCTCGGGGAACTCTGGAAACACCATATATTTT.